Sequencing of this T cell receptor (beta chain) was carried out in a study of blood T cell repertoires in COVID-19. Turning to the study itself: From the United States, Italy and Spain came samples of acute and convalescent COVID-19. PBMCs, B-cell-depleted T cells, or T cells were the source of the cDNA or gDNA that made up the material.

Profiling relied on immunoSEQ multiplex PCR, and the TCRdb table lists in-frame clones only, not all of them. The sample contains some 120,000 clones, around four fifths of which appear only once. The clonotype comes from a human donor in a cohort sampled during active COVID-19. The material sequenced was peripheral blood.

The DNA for the CDR3 is TGTGCCAGCAGCAAACTAGCTGAGTCCTACGAGCAGTACTTC. This gives the protein CASSKLAESYEQYF. This sequence joins TRBV21-1 and TRBJ2-7; the table gives TRBD2 as D, unverified against the DNA. TRBV21-1 is a pseudogene locus. The CDR3 runs 14 residues.